These 10 T cell receptor beta chains originate from one sample sequenced in a study of CD8 T cells in ankylosing spondylitis. Study-level results: Seemingly distinctive of ankylosing spondylitis blood was a TCR beta motif formed by eight highly homologous variants.

TCRdb reanalysed the 5' RACE reads using MiXCR and keeps one entry per CDR3 protein. Here the sample spans around 890,000 distinct CDR3 sequences, approximately 12% being singletons. Their antigen targets remain unknown. Sequencing was performed on blood, either unsorted or a sorted T cell fraction (not recorded which). The receptors were sampled from a male donor with ankylosing spondylitis.

The V call is TRBV27, the J call TRBJ2-7, with D maybe TRBD1 (5 bases). Trimming shortened V by 4 bases and J by 5 bases, and 12 bases separated the two germline ends. CDR3 length equals 13 residues. Looked up from germline, CDR1 is MNHEY and CDR2 is SMNVEV (reference sequence). CDR3 in amino acids: CASSSVGQNEQYF. The CDR3 nucleotides are TGTGCCAGCAGTTCTGTGGGGCAGAACGAGCAGTACTTC.

This clonotype was seen just once. This chain connects TRBV11-2 to TRBJ2-3, with a tentative D call TRBD1 (5 bases). CDR1 is SGHAT and CDR2 is FQNNGV in the germline V gene. The CDR3 totals 16 residues. Trimming pared 1 base from V and 3 bases from J, leaving 14 bases between. For the CDR3, the DNA is TGTGCCAGCAGCTTAGGGCAGGGATTTTCTACAGATACGCAGTATTTT. This translates into CASSLGQGFSTDTQYF.

This clonotype was recorded many times. V and J are TRBV13 and TRBJ2-1; 11 nucleotides line up with TRBD2. Germline-derived CDR1 and CDR2 are PRHDT and FYEKMQ (reference sequence). V dropped 4 bases and J dropped 5; count of bases not matched to a gene: 4. The CDR3 has 15 amino acids. Here the CDR3 reads CASSSLLAGDNEQFF. The CDR3 DNA reads TGTGCCAGCAGCTCCCTACTAGCGGGAGACAATGAGCAGTTCTTC.

The table lists this clonotype with a few counts. The rearrangement links TRBV18 to TRBJ2-5; D not certain. The germline gives CDR1 KGHSH, CDR2 LQKENI. The CDR3 runs to 15 residues. Trimming pared 3 bases from V and 4 bases from J, leaving 15 bases between. CDR3 sequence reads: CASSPPNGFRETQYF. Here the CDR3 DNA reads TGTGCCAGCTCACCTCCGAACGGGTTCCGAGAGACCCAGTACTTC.

Ten or more counts support this clonotype. J is TRBJ2-2 and V is TRBV29-1; no reliable D call. Trimming pared 4 bases from V and 12 bases from J, leaving 18 bases between. CDR1 SQVTM and CDR2 ANQGSEA come from the germline V gene. This CDR3 contains 13 residues. This CDR3 reads CSVVAYKSPQLFF. CDR3 DNA: TGCAGCGTTGTCGCATATAAATCCCCGCAGCTGTTTTTT.

The chain links TRBV7-2 to TRBJ1-2; 10 positions match TRBD1. Per the germline V gene, CDR1 is SGHTA and CDR2 is FQGNSA. This CDR3 comprises 15 residues. J gave up 2 bases and V 5 bases, and 5 bases lay outside the gene matches. CDR3 DNA sequence: TGTGCCAGCAGCGCAGACAGGGGGCCAAACTATGGCTACACCTTC. It translates to CASSADRGPNYGYTF. The full variable domain, its missing parts supplied by reference TRBV7-2 and TRBJ1-2, is GAGVSQSPSNKVTEKGKDVELRCDPISGHTALYWYRQSLGQGLEFLIYFQGNSAPDKSGLPSDRFSAERTGGSVSTLTIQRTQQEDSAVYLCASSADRGPNYGYTFGSGTRLTVV.

This clonotype showed up just a few times. CDR3 amino acids: CASSLQVLGTDTQYF. CDR3 nucleotide sequence: TGTGCCAGCAGCCTCCAGGTTCTGGGCACAGATACGCAGTATTTT. This chain connects TRBV5-5 to TRBJ2-3, with unresolved D. CDR3 length equals 15 residues. The V and J ends lost 4 bases and 1 base respectively, with 13 bases between them. CDR1 SGHKS and CDR2 YYEKEE come from the germline V gene (reference sequence).

The chain has TRBV4-3 and TRBJ1-6; 7 positions agree with TRBD1. The J segment lost 9 bases and the V segment lost 1 base, leaving 9 bases of the junction unmatched. From germline, CDR1 is LGHNA and CDR2 YSLEER. The CDR3 length is 16 residues. The CDR3 loop reads CASSQAPGQTISPLHF. CDR3 DNA sequence: TGCGCCAGCAGCCAAGCGCCGGGACAGACCATTTCACCCCTCCACTTT.

This chain uses TRBV20-1 with TRBJ1-5; 7 nucleotides line up with TRBD1. Germline V gene data show CDR1 as DFQATT and CDR2 as SNEGSKA (reference sequence). Trimming removed 6 bases from V and 3 bases from J; junction bases left unmatched: 17. This CDR3 is built from 17 residues. The CDR3 here is CSASGTGPGQYNQPQHF. The CDR3 DNA is TGCAGTGCCTCAGGAACCGGACCGGGACAGTACAATCAGCCCCAGCATTTT.

The CDR3 here is CATAAGGSEQFF. CDR3 sequence (DNA): TGTGCCACCGCCGCGGGTGGGAGTGAGCAGTTCTTC. V is TRBV15 and J is TRBJ2-1; tentative D call: TRBD2 (5 bases). There are 12 residues in the CDR3. Germline values: CDR1 LNHNV, CDR2 YYDKDF (reference sequence). The ends were cut back, 8 bases at V and 9 bases at J, with 14 bases in the middle.